One TCR beta chain is described in this entry. A single count supports this clonotype. What this receptor recognizes is not known. No much larger clone is present one base from it, and per-base qualities are unavailable. A lone read is weak support. The data originate from a study of Graves' ophthalmopathy and Graves' hyperthyroidism listed by TCRdb under 2018. For context, the study as a whole: A patient counted as having stable hyperthyroidism if there was no progression to ophthalmopathy within 18 months of follow-up. T-cell repertoires of thyroid tissue and blood were compared in six or seven hyperthyroidism patients. In total, approximately 130 blood samples were TCR-sequenced: 40 to 45 ophthalmopathy, approximately 75 hyperthyroidism and about 17 hyperthyroidism-to-ophthalmopathy patients. Once sampling was done, hyperthyroidism patients were given methimazole at a starting dose of 30 mg daily, while ophthalmopathy patients were given high-dose intravenous methylprednisolone. The study used signatures of the TCR beta repertoire to tell Graves' ophthalmopathy apart from Graves' hyperthyroidism and to predict which patients would progress to ophthalmopathy. An independent validation cohort was composed of approximately 19 hyperthyroidism patients and over 15 patients who later progressed from hyperthyroidism to ophthalmopathy. To explore V-J signatures that separate ophthalmopathy from hyperthyroidism, a discovery set of 95 to 100 patients was enrolled, consisting of under 50 with ophthalmopathy and approximately 60 with stable hyperthyroidism. Study-wide conclusions, independent of this receptor: Most expanded thyroid clonotypes with frequency above 0.001 were also detected in blood, suggesting blood repertoires may reflect the thyroid immune response. Ophthalmopathy was separated from stable hyperthyroidism by the 13-signature model with around 89% sensitivity and 81.08% specificity in cross-validation and with 80%/75% in the test set. No statistical method was used to set the sample size in advance, and the investigators knew which group each participant was assigned to. In validation, the model predicted ophthalmopathy progression with over 60% sensitivity and about 73% specificity; eleven to twelve predicted patients were CT-confirmed with GO in a median of roughly 6.8 months.

For repertoire sequencing, TCR beta CDR3 regions were amplified from RNA transcripts. The first round was an RT-PCR using HTBI primers with the Qiagen OneStep RT-PCR kit, and this first round was followed by a second-round multiplex PCR, then size selection and purification. Libraries were sequenced on an Illumina HiSeq2000 using paired-end 100 bp reads. Per the original workflow: SOAPnuke was used to process the reads, removing any read that contained adapters or uncalled bases, had a mean Phred below 15, or lacked an exact match to the constant primer or identifier. High-quality paired reads were merged with COPE v1.2.5. Each unique nucleotide sequence was treated as a clonotype, and MiTCR v1.1 was used to align the clonotypes to the IMGT TRB V, D and J references. Analysis was restricted to V-J combinations with a frequency above 0.0001, which covered 99.2% of repertoires. A TCR clonal expansion and chaos score per V-J combination was defined as the ratio of F50 clonal expansion to chaos observed in the TCRdist matrix. Welch's t-statistics and random forest were used to reduce the features to 10 to 15 V-J combinations, which were then used as input to a naive Bayes classifier. The Morisita-Horn index was used to measure how similar the thyroid and blood repertoires were. TCRdb trimmed the raw reads at Q25, called clones with MiXCR and kept productive beta chains. Every distinct CDR3 protein forms one entry, paired with its most common genes and DNA. The V and J calls here are based on TCRdb, not the publication. The sample has about 600,000 distinct CDR3 sequences on record, about 35% of them singletons. About 4.6% of the sample is in the top ten clones.

Hyperthyroidism patients were newly diagnosed, were aged 18 to 65 years, and had a disease duration under 2 months. Patients were excluded if they had other autoimmune diseases, uncontrolled infections, pregnancy or lactation. Clinical symptoms, serum thyroxine, TRAb, thyroid ultrasound and orbital computed tomography were used for diagnosis. Trizol reagent was used to extract the total RNA, and its quality was then checked on an Agilent 2100 Bioanalyzer. CDR3 length: 13 amino acids, cysteine to phenylalanine. Left in the record is the CDR3 DNA by itself, 39 bases read in frame from the first base. V is clipped by 4 bases and J by 4 bases, and the sequence between their germline boundaries is 8 bases long.

The sample taken for sequencing was peripheral blood or thyroid tissue (not recorded which). This receptor was obtained from an adult man with Graves' hyperthyroidism. The chain uses TRBV12-3 or TRBV12-4 and TRBJ2-1, with an unclear D gene assignment. This receptor carries the CDR3 CASSSGRYNEQFF. The nucleotide sequence reads as follows: TGTGCCAGCAGTTCTGGGCGGTACAATGAGCAGTTCTTC.